This record covers a single T cell receptor beta chain. This entry comes from a study of blood T cell repertoires in COVID-19. Study in general: The study drew acute and convalescent COVID-19 samples from the United States, Italy and Spain. The cDNA or gDNA used as material had been derived from T cells, B-cell-depleted T cells, or PBMCs.

Authors' analysis steps: Nucleated cell number was recorded as an estimate derived from reference gene primer amplification. The data were produced by immunoSEQ multiplex PCR, yet TCRdb's version contains in-frame clones alone and is incomplete. That table gives V, J and clone size, and the DNA gave D and trimming. The data contain some 200,000 clones, around four fifths of them singletons. The CDR3 sequence is 13 residues long. CDR1 and CDR2 (germline): GTSNPN, SVGIG (reference sequence). Between the trimmed V and J ends, which lost 1 base and 2 bases, there was a span of 8 bases. While infection was still active, Seattle patients were enrolled and then followed longitudinally.

The rearrangement uses TRBV30 and TRBJ1-1; D perhaps matches TRBD1 (5 bases). Sequencing was carried out using peripheral blood. The source is an elderly woman with COVID-19, enrolled during active disease. The CDR3 reads CAWSAQGNTEAFF. The DNA of the CDR3 is TGTGCCTGGAGTGCCCAGGGTAACACTGAAGCTTTCTTT.